Given below is one TCR beta chain in context. Germline loops: CDR1 GTSNPN, CDR2 SVGIG (reference sequence). V lost 4 bases to trimming and J lost 1 base; unmatched junction nucleotides: 4. This CDR3 contains 13 residues. This entry belongs to a study of blood T cells in healthy people across ages. Study information: About one barcoded beta molecule per two T cells came from capture by template switching.

Primers used in a second PCR of about 7 to 12 cycles were a sample-barcoded 5' primer and a J-beta primer mix. TCRdb ran MiXCR on the 5' RACE reads and lists one entry per CDR3 protein. The profile shows about 680,000 distinct CDR3 sequences, roughly 49% of them singletons. This clonotype was obtained from a woman between 55 and 75 years old in good health. This chain uses TRBV30 with TRBJ2-7, with 7 nucleotides matching TRBD1. Material for sequencing was blood. The CDR3 loop is CAWMGQLSYEQYF. The CDR3 bases are TGTGCCTGGATGGGACAGCTTTCCTACGAGCAGTACTTC.